One sample yielded the 12 T cell receptor beta chains listed below, sequenced in a study of CD8 T cells in ankylosing spondylitis. Study findings and constraints: Seemingly characteristic of ankylosing spondylitis blood was a TCR beta motif consisting of roughly 8 highly homologous variants.

No antigen is known for these receptors. MiXCR, applied by TCRdb to the 5' RACE reads, yields one record per CDR3 protein. The sample has more than 250,000 distinct CDR3 sequences, around 8% seen once. Material: blood, either unsorted or a sorted T cell fraction (not recorded which). Source of these receptors: a male donor with ankylosing spondylitis.

This clonotype was counted many times. This rearrangement joins TRBV5-1 to TRBJ2-1; 7 nucleotides agree with TRBD1. V lost 1 base and J lost 7; bases outside the gene matches: 8. Germline lookup yields CDR1 SGHRS and CDR2 YFSETQ. This CDR3 has 15 residues. CDR3 protein: CASSLWSGGLNEQFF. CDR3 nucleotides: TGCGCCAGCAGCTTGTGGTCAGGGGGATTGAATGAGCAGTTCTTC.

A remark on this clonotype: Its ends do not fully match the called genes, so a read error is possible. This chain connects TRBV2 to TRBJ2-6, with D unresolved. This CDR3 comprises 12 residues. The germline CDR1 and CDR2 sequences are SNHLY and FYNNEI. CDR3 protein: CGGRTGANVLTF. The CDR3 DNA sequence: TGCGGCGGCAGGACTGGGGCCAACGTCCTGACTTTC.

Ten or more counts support this clonotype. The CDR3, as DNA: TGTGCCAGCGGGCCGTCACGGGATACGCAGTATTTT. Encoded protein: CASGPSRDTQYF. The rearrangement uses TRBV12-3 or TRBV12-4 and TRBJ2-3; no clear D gene. The CDR3 covers 12 residues. The V gene lost 8 bases and the J gene lost 6 bases, with 12 bases spanning the gap.

This clonotype came up many times. V usage is TRBV6-1 and J usage is TRBJ1-1, with D tentatively TRBD1 (6 bases). This CDR3 comprises 15 residues. Trimming shortened V by 7 bases and J by 3 bases, and 18 bases separated the two germline ends. CDR1 and CDR2 (germline): MNHNS, SASEGT. This CDR3 reads CASTLRGRGDTEAFF. The CDR3 coding sequence is TGTGCCAGCACCCTACGGGGCAGGGGTGACACTGAAGCTTTCTTT.

This clonotype was detected ten times or more. The chain is built from TRBV7-3 and TRBJ2-1, with D possibly TRBD1 on 6 matching bases. The V gene's germline CDR1 is SGHTA and CDR2 FQGTGA. Trimming shortened V by 4 bases and J by 8 bases, and 21 bases separated the two germline ends. CDR3 length equals 16 residues. CDR3 in amino acids: CASSSGSSYRDHEQFF. The CDR3 bases are TGTGCCAGCAGCTCCGGCTCCTCGTACAGGGATCATGAGCAGTTCTTC.

This clonotype has a handful of counts. The chain combines TRBV19 with TRBJ2-3; 11 bases map to TRBD2. The CDR3 length is 17 residues. CDR1 LNHDA and CDR2 SQIVND come from the germline V gene (reference sequence). Losses at the gene ends were 4 bases for V and 6 bases for J; bases not matched to a gene: 12. The CDR3: CASSTPGSGRAADTQYF. CDR3 sequence (DNA): TGTGCCAGTAGTACGCCGGGTAGCGGGAGGGCCGCGGATACGCAGTATTTT.

This clonotype came up a few times. The rearrangement links TRBV6-1 to TRBJ2-2; the match to TRBD2 covers 14 bases. The V gene end was trimmed by 10 bases and the J gene end by 4 bases; junction bases not matched to a gene: 2. The V gene's germline CDR1 is MNHNS and CDR2 SASEGT. There are 14 residues in the CDR3. The DNA for the CDR3 is TGTGCCATCGGGACTAGCGGGAGCACCGGGGAGCTGTTTTTT. Amino acid sequence: CAIGTSGSTGELFF.

This chain links TRBV12-3 or TRBV12-4 with TRBJ2-3; D possibly corresponds to TRBD2 (5 bases). V lost 3 bases to trimming and J lost 4 bases, with 11 bases between them. This CDR3 is built from 14 residues. The CDR3, as DNA: TGTGCCAGCAGTTTTCAGCGGCCCTCAGATACGCAGTATTTT. The encoded protein is CASSFQRPSDTQYF.

The J gene is TRBJ2-2, the V gene TRBV20-1, with D perhaps TRBD2 (6 bases). V was pared by 3 bases and J by 4 bases, with 9 bases between. CDR1 and CDR2 from the germline V gene are DFQATT and SNEGSKA (reference sequence). The CDR3 runs 13 residues. The CDR3 loop reads CSARAGSTGELFF. The CDR3 nucleotides read TGCAGTGCTAGGGCCGGGAGCACCGGGGAGCTGTTTTTT.

This clonotype was detected many times. This chain uses TRBV12-3 or TRBV12-4 with TRBJ1-5, with D tentatively TRBD1 (6 bases). Trimming took off 3 bases at V and 8 bases at J, with 17 bases between the two ends. This CDR3 spans 15 amino acids. The CDR3 protein is CASSLRETGRKPQHF. Written as DNA, the CDR3 is TGTGCCAGCAGTTTGAGGGAAACAGGGAGGAAGCCCCAGCATTTT.

This clonotype was found a few times. In DNA form, the CDR3 reads TGTGCCAGCAGTCTCAAAACAGGGGCGAGCGACGAGCAGTACTTC. It encodes CASSLKTGASDEQYF. This sequence joins TRBV27 and TRBJ2-7; 7 bases map to TRBD1. The CDR3 extends over 15 amino acids. Germline CDR1 and CDR2: MNHEY and SMNVEV (reference sequence). V shed 5 bases, J shed 5 bases, and the junction held 12 bases outside the gene matches.

This sequence joins TRBV19 and TRBJ1-1; 9 positions match TRBD1. The CDR3 is made up of 15 amino acids. In germline, CDR1 is LNHDA, CDR2 SQIVND (reference sequence). V shed 5 bases, J shed 14 bases, and the junction held 18 bases outside the gene matches. The CDR3 loop is CASSPAGTGLGMFFF. CDR3 nucleotide sequence: TGTGCCAGTAGTCCAGCCGGGACAGGGCTTGGTATGTTCTTCTTT. The variable domain in full, with the rest retrieved from reference TRBV19 and TRBJ1-1, is DGGITQSPKYLFRKEGQNVTLSCEQNLNHDAMYWYRQDPGQGLRLIYYSQIVNDFQKGDIAEGYSVSREKKESFPLTVTSAQKNPTAFYLCASSPAGTGLGMFFFGQGTRLTVV.